This TCR beta chain was documented in a study of identical twins. TCRdb reprocessed the 5' RACE reads via MiXCR and lists one record per CDR3 protein. The sample contains under 350,000 distinct CDR3 sequences, over 8.5% of which appear only once. In addition, the sample was reused for a study of yellow fever vaccine responses in identical twins.

The sequenced sample was CD8+ T cells sorted from blood. The receptor was derived from a woman aged 18-29 years in good health.

The CDR3 spells CASSSQGGLQETQYF. The CDR3 nucleotides read TGTGCCAGCAGCTCCCAGGGGGGGTTACAAGAGACCCAGTACTTC. The chain is built from TRBV9 and TRBJ2-5, with D perhaps assigned TRBD1 or TRBD2 (7 bases each). The CDR3 covers 15 residues. CDR1 is SGDLS, CDR2 YYNGEE, per germline. V was clipped by 4 bases and J by 2 bases, with 15 bases between them.